These 8 T cell receptor beta chains share one sample of origin, sequenced in a study of Graves' ophthalmopathy and Graves' hyperthyroidism. For repertoire sequencing, the TCR beta CDR3 regions were amplified from RNA transcripts. In the first round, RT-PCR was carried out with HTBI primers, and a multiplex PCR formed the second round. MiXCR, run by TCRdb on the multiplex PCR reads, gives a single entry per CDR3 protein. Of roughly 500,000 distinct CDR3 sequences in the sample, approximately 15% are singletons; the top ten hold more than 8.5%. The sequencing sample was made of blood. Receptors originate from a woman younger than 45 with Graves' ophthalmopathy.

V gene TRBV6-1 combines with J gene TRBJ1-1; TRBD1 is a possible D gene (6 bases). Trimming stripped 7 bases from V and 7 bases from J, with 22 bases between. CDR3 size: 15 residues. From germline, CDR1 is MNHNS and CDR2 SASEGT. The DNA for the CDR3 is TGTGCCAGCACTAAACAGGGCCCCGAACATGGTGAAGCTTTCTTT. The encoded protein is CASTKQGPEHGEAFF.

This clonotype was seen ten or more times. The rearrangement links TRBV18 to TRBJ2-7; a weak D match, TRBD1 (6 bases). This CDR3 region has 16 residues. V was trimmed by 0 bases and J by 2 bases, leaving 14 bases between them. CDR1 is KGHSH, CDR2 LQKENI, per germline. In DNA, the CDR3 is TGTGCCAGCTCACCACCGAGACCCCAGGGGACCTACGAGCAGTACTTC. It is translated as CASSPPRPQGTYEQYF.

In this sample, this clonotype turned up many times. The rearrangement uses TRBV28 and TRBJ1-2, with a weak D call TRBD1 (6 bases). Trimming stripped 6 bases from V and 7 bases from J, with 15 bases between. The germline CDR1 and CDR2 sequences are MDHEN and SYDVKM. The CDR3 runs 13 residues. CDR3 loop: CASRNTGIGGYTF. The CDR3 DNA is TGTGCCAGCAGGAATACAGGGATTGGTGGCTACACCTTC.

Regarding this clonotype: Sequence at one end of the junction differs from germline and may be a read error. This chain connects TRBV5-6 to TRBJ2-7, with TRBD1 matching over 12 bases. Germline V gene data show CDR1 as SGHDT and CDR2 as YYEEEE. CDR3 length equals 15 residues. CDR3 sequence reads: CANSSRDRGLYEQYF. The CDR3 DNA reads as TGTGCCAACAGCTCCCGGGACAGGGGGCTCTACGAGCAGTACTTC.

In its sample, this clonotype was seen many times. This chain uses TRBV10-3 with TRBJ2-5, with 8 positions matching TRBD2. V was clipped by 2 bases and J by 2 bases; unmatched bases: 7. This CDR3 comprises 16 residues. Germline V gene data show CDR1 as ENHRY and CDR2 as SYGVKD. The CDR3 bases are TGTGCCATCAGTGAGGGGGGAACTAGCGGACAAGAGACCCAGTACTTC. Its translation: CAISEGGTSGQETQYF.

This clonotype came up many times. The chain carries TRBV20-1 and TRBJ2-2; perhaps TRBD2 as D (5 bases). Germline CDR1 is DFQATT and CDR2 is SNEGSKA (reference sequence). This CDR3 comprises 14 residues. V was trimmed by 3 bases and J by 6 bases, leaving 14 bases between them. CDR3 sequence reads: CSAREDLRAGELFF. The CDR3 DNA reads TGCAGTGCTAGGGAGGACCTCAGAGCCGGGGAGCTGTTTTTT.

The chain carries TRBV12-3 or TRBV12-4 and TRBJ1-3, with D unresolved. V dropped 5 bases and J dropped 0 bases, with 8 bases sitting between them. This CDR3 has 14 residues. This chain's CDR3 is CASSRTFSGNTIYF. For the CDR3, the DNA is TGTGCCAGCAGTCGGACTTTCTCTGGAAACACCATATATTTT.

This clonotype was picked up many times. The rearrangement uses TRBV28 and TRBJ2-2; D might be TRBD2 (5 bases). Germline-derived CDR1 and CDR2 are MDHEN and SYDVKM. There are 19 residues in the CDR3. V gave up 4 bases and J gave up 4 bases, with 25 bases separating them. The CDR3 sequence is CASSSLKTIEGFGTGELFF. DNA of the CDR3: TGTGCCAGCAGTTCCCTCAAGACTATTGAGGGTTTTGGCACCGGGGAGCTGTTTTTT.